These T cell receptor beta chains were read from a single sample in a study of shared clonotypes between healthy human individuals. Measured with immunoSEQ multiplex PCR; TCRdb has only the in-frame clones, and not every one. The sample lists 730,000 or so clones; about two thirds were seen once. Material: memory CD4+ T cells sorted from blood. The receptors derive from a woman in her twenties or thirties in good health. Both conserved end residues are part of each CDR3. Fields, in order: CDR3 protein, V gene, J gene, clone size. Some rows have no size entry. The others give once, few or many, or a class for an expanded clone.

cdr3_aa: CASSLGTVETQYF
v_call: TRBV5-1
j_call: TRBJ2-5
clone_size: NA

cdr3_aa: CASSIEEGWETQYF
v_call: TRBV19
j_call: TRBJ2-5
clone_size: NA

cdr3_aa: CASSHSSGSYNEQFF
v_call: TRBV5-1
j_call: TRBJ2-1
clone_size: NA

cdr3_aa: CASSIGGMAAKNIQYF
v_call: TRBV19
j_call: TRBJ2-4
clone_size: NA

cdr3_aa: CASSQVTGVGELFF
v_call: TRBV14
j_call: TRBJ2-2
clone_size: NA

cdr3_aa: CSVSISGANVLTF
v_call: TRBV29-1
j_call: TRBJ2-6
clone_size: NA

cdr3_aa: CAISGLAGDYEQYF
v_call: TRBV10-3
j_call: TRBJ2-7
clone_size: few

cdr3_aa: CASSEARTGTNAGPQHF
v_call: TRBV6-1
j_call: TRBJ1-5
clone_size: few

cdr3_aa: CASNPGTAVSGNTIYF
v_call: TRBV28
j_call: TRBJ1-3
clone_size: NA

cdr3_aa: CASSPYRGPVTFF
v_call: TRBV6-5
j_call: TRBJ1-1
clone_size: NA

cdr3_aa: CASRRDSGSFYEQYF
v_call: TRBV2
j_call: TRBJ2-7
clone_size: once

cdr3_aa: CASSLSGGAGTEAFF
v_call: TRBV27
j_call: TRBJ1-1
clone_size: NA

cdr3_aa: CASSSADLTYEQYF
v_call: TRBV7-9
j_call: TRBJ2-7
clone_size: NA

cdr3_aa: CASSPLGETNEKLFF
v_call: TRBV5-1
j_call: TRBJ1-4
clone_size: few

cdr3_aa: CASSRTSYEQYF
v_call: TRBV6-6
j_call: TRBJ2-7
clone_size: few